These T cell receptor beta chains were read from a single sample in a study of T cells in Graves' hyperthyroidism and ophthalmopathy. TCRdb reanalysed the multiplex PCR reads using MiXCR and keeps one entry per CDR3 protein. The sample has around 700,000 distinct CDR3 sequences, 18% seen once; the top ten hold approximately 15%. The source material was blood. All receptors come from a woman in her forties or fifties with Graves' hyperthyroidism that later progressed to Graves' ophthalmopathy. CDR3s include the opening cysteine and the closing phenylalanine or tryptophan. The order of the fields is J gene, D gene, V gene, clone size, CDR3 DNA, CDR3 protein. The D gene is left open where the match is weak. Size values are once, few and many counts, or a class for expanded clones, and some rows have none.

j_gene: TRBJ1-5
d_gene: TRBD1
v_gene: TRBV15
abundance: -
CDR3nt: TGTGCCACCAGCAGAGCGGACAGGGGGCTTCAGCCCCAGCATTTT
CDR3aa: CATSRADRGLQPQHF

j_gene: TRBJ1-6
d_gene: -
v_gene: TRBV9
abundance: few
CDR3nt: TGTGCCAGCAGCGGGTCAAAGGGGCAGTTTGAAGGGGTTAATTCACCCCTCCACTTT
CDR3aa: CASSGSKGQFEGVNSPLHF

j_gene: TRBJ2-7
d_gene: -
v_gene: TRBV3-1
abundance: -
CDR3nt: TGTGCCAGCAGCCAAGGCGGCTTCAGCCTCCTGAAAAACGAGCAGTACTTC
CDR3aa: CASSQGGFSLLKNEQYF

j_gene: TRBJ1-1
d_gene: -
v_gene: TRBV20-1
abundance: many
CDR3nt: TGCAGTGCTAGTAAGGCACTGAACACTGAAGCTTTCTTT
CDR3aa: CSASKALNTEAFF

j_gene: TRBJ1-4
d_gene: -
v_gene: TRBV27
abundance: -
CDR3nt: TGTGCCAGCAGTCCGATGCGGGCAACTAATGAAAAACTGCTTTTT
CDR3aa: CASSPMRATNEKLLF

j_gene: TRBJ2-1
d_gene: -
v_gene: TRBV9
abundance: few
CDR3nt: TGTGCCAGCACCCTAACTGGGGTATCCTACAATGAGCAGTTCTTC
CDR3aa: CASTLTGVSYNEQFF

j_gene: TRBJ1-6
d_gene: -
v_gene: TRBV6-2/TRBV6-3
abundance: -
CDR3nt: TGTGCCAGCAGTTACCCGGCGGGACCCCTCCACTTT
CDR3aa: CASSYPAGPLHF

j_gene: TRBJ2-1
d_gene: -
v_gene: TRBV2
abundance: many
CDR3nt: TGTGCCAGCAGTGTTCCCCCGACAGGTGTATACAATGAGCAGTTCTTC
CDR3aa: CASSVPPTGVYNEQFF

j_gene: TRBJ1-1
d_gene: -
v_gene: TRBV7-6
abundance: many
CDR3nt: TGTGCCAGCAGTTCAGAGGCGGGGGCCGACACTGAAGCTTTCTTT
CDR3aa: CASSSEAGADTEAFF

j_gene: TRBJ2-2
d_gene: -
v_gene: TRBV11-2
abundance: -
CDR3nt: TGTGCCAGCAGCGTCAGCCAATTTGGGGGCACGAACACCGGGGAGCTGTTTTTT
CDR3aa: CASSVSQFGGTNTGELFF

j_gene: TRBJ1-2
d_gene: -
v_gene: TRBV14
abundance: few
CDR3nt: TGTGCCAGCAGCCAGGGGAGACCTAACTATGGCTACACCTTC
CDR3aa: CASSQGRPNYGYTF

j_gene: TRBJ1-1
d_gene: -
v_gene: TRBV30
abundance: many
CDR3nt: TGTGCCTGGAGCGTCCCAGGGATGATTCGTAACACTGAAGCTTTCTTT
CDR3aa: CAWSVPGMIRNTEAFF

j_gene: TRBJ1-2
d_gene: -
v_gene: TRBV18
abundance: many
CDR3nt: TGTGCCAGCTCACCTCGGATAGGGCGGGACTATGGCTACACCTTC
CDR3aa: CASSPRIGRDYGYTF

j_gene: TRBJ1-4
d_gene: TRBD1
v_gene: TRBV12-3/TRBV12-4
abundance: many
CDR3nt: TGTGCCAGCAGTCCCGGGACAGGGGATGAAAAACTGTTTTTT
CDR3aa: CASSPGTGDEKLFF

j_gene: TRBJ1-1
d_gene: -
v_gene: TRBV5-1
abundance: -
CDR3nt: TGCGCCAGCTCAGGGTGGTTGAACACTGAAGCTCTCTTT
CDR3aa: CASSGWLNTEALF

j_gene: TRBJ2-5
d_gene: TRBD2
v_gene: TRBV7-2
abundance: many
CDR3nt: TGTGCCAGCAGCTCCAGCGGGGGGCGAGAGACCCAGTACTTC
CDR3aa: CASSSSGGRETQYF

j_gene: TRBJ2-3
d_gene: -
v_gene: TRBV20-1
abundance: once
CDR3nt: TGCAGTGCTGGAAGTTCCGGGACTGGCACAGATACGCAGTATTTT
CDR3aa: CSAGSSGTGTDTQYF

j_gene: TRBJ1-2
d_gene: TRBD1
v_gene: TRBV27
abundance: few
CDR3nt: TGTGCCAGCAGTTTAGCCCTGGGACAGGGGGTTCCTGGCTACACCTTC
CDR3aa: CASSLALGQGVPGYTF

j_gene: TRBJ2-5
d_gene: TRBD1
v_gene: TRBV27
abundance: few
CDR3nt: TGTGCCAGTCGCGGGACAGGGGGGCTTCCGGAAGAGACCCAGTACTTC
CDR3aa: CASRGTGGLPEETQYF

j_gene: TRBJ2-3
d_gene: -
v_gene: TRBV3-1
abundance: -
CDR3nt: TGTGCCAGCAGCCAAGATAACGGGGGTGGGACAGATACGCAGTATTTT
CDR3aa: CASSQDNGGGTDTQYF

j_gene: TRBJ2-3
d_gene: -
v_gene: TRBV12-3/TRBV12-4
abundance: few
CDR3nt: TGTGCCAGCAGTTTGACCCCAGATACGCAGTATTTT
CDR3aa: CASSLTPDTQYF

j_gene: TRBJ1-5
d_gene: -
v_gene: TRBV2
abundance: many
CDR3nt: TGTGCCAGCAGTGAAACTGGGCCCCAGCATTTT
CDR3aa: CASSETGPQHF

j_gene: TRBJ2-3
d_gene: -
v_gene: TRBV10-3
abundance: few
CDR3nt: TGTGCTATCGCAGGCGAGATTAGCACAGATACGCAGTATTTT
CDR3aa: CAIAGEISTDTQYF

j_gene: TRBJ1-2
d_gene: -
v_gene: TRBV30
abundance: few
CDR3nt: TGTGCCTGGACAGGGGCCTATGGCTACACCTTC
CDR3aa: CAWTGAYGYTF

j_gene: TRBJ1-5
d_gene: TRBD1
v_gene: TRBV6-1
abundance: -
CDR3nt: TGTGCCAGCAAAGGGCAGGGGGCTTTTCAGCCCCAGCATTTT
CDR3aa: CASKGQGAFQPQHF

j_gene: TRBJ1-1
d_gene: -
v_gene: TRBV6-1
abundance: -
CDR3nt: TGTGCCAGCACCATCGACAGGAACACTGAAGCTTTCTTT
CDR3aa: CASTIDRNTEAFF

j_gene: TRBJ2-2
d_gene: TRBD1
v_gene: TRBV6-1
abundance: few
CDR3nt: TGTGCCAGCAGTGAACCCTGGACAGGTTCTGACCCCGGGGAGCTGTTTTTT
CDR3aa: CASSEPWTGSDPGELFF

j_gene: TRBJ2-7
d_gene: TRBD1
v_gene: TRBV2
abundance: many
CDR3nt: TGTGCCAGCAATCCGGGACAGGGGTTTCATGAGCAGTACTTC
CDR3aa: CASNPGQGFHEQYF

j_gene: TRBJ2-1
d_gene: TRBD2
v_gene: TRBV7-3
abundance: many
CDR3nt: TGTGCCAGCAGCTTATTGGCGGGGGAGGAGAATGAGCAGTTCTTC
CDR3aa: CASSLLAGEENEQFF

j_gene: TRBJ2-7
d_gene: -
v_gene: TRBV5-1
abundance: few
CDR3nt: TGCGCCAGCAGCCGATCGGACTCCTACGAGCAGTACTTC
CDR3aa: CASSRSDSYEQYF

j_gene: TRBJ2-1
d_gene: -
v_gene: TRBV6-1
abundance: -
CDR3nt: TGTGCCAGCAGTGGGGGGTCAGGGGATGTTGATGAGCAGTTCTTC
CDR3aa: CASSGGSGDVDEQFF

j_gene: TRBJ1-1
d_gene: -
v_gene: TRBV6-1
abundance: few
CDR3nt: TGTGCCAGCAGTTCCCGGTTAGCTGAAGCTTTCTTT
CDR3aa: CASSSRLAEAFF

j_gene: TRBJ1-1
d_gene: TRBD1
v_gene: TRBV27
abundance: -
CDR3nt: TGTGCCAGCAGTTCACGGACAGGTTGGATGAACACTGAAGCTTTCTTT
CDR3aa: CASSSRTGWMNTEAFF

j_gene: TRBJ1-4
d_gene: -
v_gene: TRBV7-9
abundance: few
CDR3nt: TGTGCCAGCAGAGGGTTAAATGAAAAACTGTTTTTT
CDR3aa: CASRGLNEKLFF

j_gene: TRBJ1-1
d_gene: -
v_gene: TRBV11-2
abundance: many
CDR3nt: TGTGCCAGCAGCTTAAGGACGTACACTGAAGCTTTCTTT
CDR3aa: CASSLRTYTEAFF

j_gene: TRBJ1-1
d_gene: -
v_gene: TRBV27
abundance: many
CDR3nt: TGTGCCAGCAGTTTATTTGGTCAAGTCCCCATGAACACTGAAGCTTTCTTT
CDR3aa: CASSLFGQVPMNTEAFF

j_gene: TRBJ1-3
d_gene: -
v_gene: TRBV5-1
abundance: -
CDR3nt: TGCGCCAGCAGCTTGGCTGGGACCGTACGCGGAAACACCATATATTTT
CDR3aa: CASSLAGTVRGNTIYF

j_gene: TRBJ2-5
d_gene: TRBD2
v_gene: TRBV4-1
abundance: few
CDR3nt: TGCGCCAGCAGCGGGAGGGAGGGAGAGACCCAGTACTTC
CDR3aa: CASSGREGETQYF

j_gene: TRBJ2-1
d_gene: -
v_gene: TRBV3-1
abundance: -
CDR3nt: TGTGCCAGCAGCCAAGTTAGGACACCTTTATACAATGAGCAGTTCTTC
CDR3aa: CASSQVRTPLYNEQFF

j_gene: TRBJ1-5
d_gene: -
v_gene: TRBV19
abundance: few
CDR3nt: TGTGCCAGTAGCCAGGCGGGGGGTCAGCCCCAGCATTTT
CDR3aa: CASSQAGGQPQHF

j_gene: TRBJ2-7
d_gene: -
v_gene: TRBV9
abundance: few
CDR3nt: TGTGCCAGCAGCAAGGAACGGGCCTCCTACGAGCAGTACTTC
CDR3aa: CASSKERASYEQYF

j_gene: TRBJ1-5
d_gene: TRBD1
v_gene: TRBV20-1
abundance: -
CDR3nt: TGCAGTGCTAGAGATGCCGGACAGGGTGGTTATAGCAATCAGCCCCAGCATTTT
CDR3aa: CSARDAGQGGYSNQPQHF

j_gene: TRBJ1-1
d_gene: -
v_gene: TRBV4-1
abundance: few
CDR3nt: TGCGCCAGCAGCAGCCAAGCGTTCCAGGGTGGCACTGAAGCTTTCTTT
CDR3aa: CASSSQAFQGGTEAFF

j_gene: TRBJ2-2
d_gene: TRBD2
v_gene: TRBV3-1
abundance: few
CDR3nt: TGTGCCAGCAGCCAAGATAGGGGACTAGCTGCGACCGGGGAGCTGTTTTTT
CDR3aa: CASSQDRGLAATGELFF

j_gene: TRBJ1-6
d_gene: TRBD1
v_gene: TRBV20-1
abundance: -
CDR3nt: TGCAGTGCTAGTGAGGGACAGGCTAATTCACCCCTCCACTTT
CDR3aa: CSASEGQANSPLHF

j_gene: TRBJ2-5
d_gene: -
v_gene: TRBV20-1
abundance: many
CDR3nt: TGCAGTGCTCTCTTCCTAGGGCGAGAGACCCAGTACTTC
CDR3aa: CSALFLGRETQYF

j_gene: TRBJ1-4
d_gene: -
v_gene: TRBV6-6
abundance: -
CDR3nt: TGTGCCAGCAGTTACTCTCGGCGTAATGAAAAACTGTTTTTT
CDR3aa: CASSYSRRNEKLFF

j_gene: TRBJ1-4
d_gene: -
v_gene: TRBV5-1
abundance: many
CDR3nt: TGCGCCAGCAGCTTGGAGCGGAGGAATGAAAAACTGTTTTTT
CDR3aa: CASSLERRNEKLFF

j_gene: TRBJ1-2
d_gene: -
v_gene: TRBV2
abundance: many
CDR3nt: TGTGCCAGCAGTGACCAGGGAGGTGGCTACACCTTC
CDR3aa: CASSDQGGGYTF

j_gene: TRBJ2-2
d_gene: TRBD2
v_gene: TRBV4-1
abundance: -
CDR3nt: TGCGCCAGCAGCCAAGAATCCCATTCTAGCGGGGGCACCGGGGAGCTGTTTTTT
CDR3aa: CASSQESHSSGGTGELFF